The sample holds a few counts of the clone carrying this TCR beta chain. Its antigen is still unknown. The data were taken from a study of T-cell memory formation after mild COVID-19. UMIs and sample barcodes were carried by the TCR alpha and TCR beta cDNA libraries that 5'RACE produced using constant-segment primers. TCRdb reprocessed the 5' RACE reads via MiXCR and lists one record per CDR3 protein. The data show 350,000 or so distinct CDR3 sequences, with 20% to 25% seen just once and about 21% held by the top ten. Study observations and caveats: Among CD4+ contracting clones, most were CM and EM, and CD8+ ones EMRA.

The CDR3 contains 14 residues. Trimming at V came to 6 bases and at J to 1 base, leaving 5 bases not matched to a gene. Looked up from germline, CDR1 is DFQATT and CDR2 is SNEGSKA (reference sequence). The chain carries TRBV20-1 and TRBJ1-5; 8 nucleotides agree with TRBD1. The sequence was obtained from a man between 18 and 29 years old who had mild COVID-19 (a few samples of this study predate the infection). Cell type and time point are not known. Input material: PBMCs or a T cell subset sorted from them (not recorded which). The CDR3 spells CSAGYRGSNQPQHF. For the CDR3, the DNA is TGCAGTGCAGGCTACAGGGGGAGCAATCAGCCCCAGCATTTT.